A single sample is the source of the 18 T cell receptor beta chains below, sequenced in a study of cytomegalovirus exposure and HLA in healthy donors. The PCR made use of 60 Vbeta and 13 Jbeta primers. The protocol was immunoSEQ multiplex PCR, while the TCRdb copy is restricted to in-frame clones and leaves out a portion. The sample totals 200,000 to 250,000 clones. The sequencing sample was made of PBMCs. The receptors were gathered from a girl aged 2-10 years in good health and CMV-seropositive.

The chain has TRBV29-1 and TRBJ2-7, with 7 bases fitting TRBD1. The V gene's germline CDR1 is SQVTM and CDR2 ANQGSEA. V lost 2 bases, J lost 5 bases, and 3 bases stayed unmatched. The CDR3 runs 12 residues. Here the CDR3 reads CSVERQGNEQYF. CDR3 coding DNA: TGCAGCGTTGAAAGACAGGGCAACGAGCAGTACTTC.

V gene TRBV4-1 combines with J gene TRBJ2-2; TRBD2 matches at 10 bases. With 4 bases clipped from V and 1 base from J, the junction kept 6 bases outside the gene matches. CDR3 length: 17 amino acids. Germline loops: CDR1 MGHRA, CDR2 YSYEKL. Here the CDR3 DNA reads TGCGCCAGCAGCCCTCTGGGACTAGCGCTGAACACCGGGGAGCTGTTTTTT. Protein product: CASSPLGLALNTGELFF.

The chain uses TRBV27 and TRBJ2-7, with a possible D match to TRBD2 (5 bases). The germline gives CDR1 MNHEY, CDR2 SMNVEV (reference sequence). V was shortened by 2 bases and J by 1 base, with 6 bases between the two germline ends. The CDR3 totals 13 residues. For the CDR3, the DNA is TGTGCCAGCAGTTTAGGGGAGTCCTACGAGCAGTACTTC. Protein: CASSLGESYEQYF.

The chain recombines TRBV10-2 with TRBJ2-3, with 9 bases identical to TRBD2. The germline CDR1 and CDR2 sequences are WSHSY and SAAADI. CDR3 length: 17 amino acids. The junction had 13 bases not matched to a gene; V was cut back by 7 bases and J by 2 bases. Written as DNA, the CDR3 is TGCGCCAGCACTCCATCTGCTCTAGCGGGGTACACAGATACGCAGTATTTT. Its protein product is CASTPSALAGYTDTQYF.

V usage is TRBV18 and J usage is TRBJ2-5; 8 bases map to TRBD1. V was clipped by 6 bases and J by 5 bases; unmatched bases: 11. In germline, CDR1 is KGHSH, CDR2 LQKENI. The CDR3 covers 15 residues. The CDR3 region has the DNA TGTGCCAGCTCCCGCGGACAGGGAGTGTATGAGACCCAGTACTTC. Its protein is CASSRGQGVYETQYF. The entire variable domain, with the rest obtained from reference TRBV18 and TRBJ2-5, is as follows: NAGVMQNPRHLVRRRGQEARLRCSPMKGHSHVYWYRQLPEEGLKFMVYLQKENIIDESGMPKERFSAEFPKEGPSILRIQQVVRGDSAAYFCASSRGQGVYETQYFGPGTRLLVL.

V and J are TRBV28 and TRBJ2-7, with 8 bases fitting TRBD1. CDR3 length equals 13 residues. Germline trimming cut 8 bases from V and 4 bases from J; bases unmatched to any gene: 7. Germline CDR1 is MDHEN and CDR2 is SYDVKM. CDR3 in amino acids: CASGGQVIYEQYF. CDR3 nucleotides: TGTGCCAGCGGGGGACAGGTCATATACGAGCAGTACTTC.

This chain connects TRBV28 to TRBJ2-5; 8 bases fit TRBD1. Per the germline V gene, CDR1 is MDHEN and CDR2 is SYDVKM. This CDR3 region has 14 residues. The V gene end was trimmed by 4 bases and the J gene end by 4 bases; junction bases not matched to a gene: 5. CDR3 sequence (DNA): TGTGCCAGCAGTTCCAGGGGGCTTGGAGAGACCCAGTACTTC. Encoded protein: CASSSRGLGETQYF.

This rearrangement joins TRBV6-1 to TRBJ2-1, with D possibly matching TRBD2 (5 bases). Germline V CDR1 and CDR2: MNHNS, SASEGT. V was cut by 7 bases and J by 7 bases, with 17 bases left in between. This CDR3 is built from 14 residues. The CDR3 DNA sequence: TGTGCCAGCAAGGGTGCATCCCGCGGGAATGAGCAGTTCTTC. Amino acids: CASKGASRGNEQFF.

This chain connects TRBV29-1 to TRBJ2-7; 9 nucleotides agree with TRBD2. In germline, CDR1 is SQVTM, CDR2 ANQGSEA. There are 13 residues in the CDR3. The junction had 10 bases not matched to a gene; V was cut back by 7 bases and J by 6 bases. CDR3 region: CSARSGTSIEQYF. CDR3 DNA: TGCAGCGCCCGAAGCGGGACTAGCATCGAGCAGTACTTC.

V gene TRBV19 combines with J gene TRBJ2-5, with D possibly being TRBD2 (5 bases). CDR3 size: 14 residues. CDR1 and CDR2 (germline): LNHDA, SQIVND (reference sequence). Trimming pared 5 bases from V and 1 base from J, leaving 11 bases between. DNA for the CDR3: TGTGCCAGTAGTCCACTAGAAAGCCAAGAGACCCAGTACTTC. It is translated as CASSPLESQETQYF.

The V call is TRBV5-1, the J call TRBJ1-3, with D perhaps TRBD1 (5 bases). Germline V lookup: CDR1 SGHRS, CDR2 YFSETQ. The CDR3 length is 15 residues. Trimming took off 4 bases at V and 2 bases at J, with 13 bases between the two ends. CDR3 residues: CASSLGGGPGNTIYF. The CDR3 DNA follows: TGCGCCAGCAGCCTCGGGGGGGGACCTGGAAACACCATATATTTT. The variable domain in full, completed from reference TRBV5-1 and TRBJ1-3, reads KAGVTQTPRYLIKTRGQQVTLSCSPISGHRSVSWYQQTPGQGLQFLFEYFSETQRNKGNFPGRFSGRQFSNSRSEMNVSTLELGDSALYLCASSLGGGPGNTIYFGEGSWLTVV.

With respect to this clone: A read error is likely, as this CDR3 ends without the conserved phenylalanine or tryptophan. The chain is built from TRBV5-4 and TRBJ1-1; D uncertain. V lost 2 bases, J lost 0 bases, and 20 bases lay in between. Germline V lookup: CDR1 SGHNT, CDR2 YYREEE (reference sequence). This CDR3 is 18 amino acids long. CDR3 nucleotides: TGTGCCAGCAGCTTTTCCCGCGGTCCAGAAAGAATGAACACTGAAGCTTTCCTT. It translates to CASSFSRGPERMNTEAFL.

The chain recombines TRBV9 with TRBJ2-3; 13 bases match TRBD2. The V segment lost 2 bases and the J segment 0 bases; nucleotides outside the gene matches: 6. CDR3 length: 18 amino acids. Germline V lookup: CDR1 SGDLS, CDR2 YYNGEE. CDR3 sequence: CASSVTGTSGTSTDTQYF. In nucleotides, the CDR3 is TGTGCCAGCAGCGTGACCGGGACTAGCGGGACTAGCACAGATACGCAGTATTTT.

This rearrangement joins TRBV5-1 to TRBJ2-2; 12 bases are shared with TRBD2. CDR1 is SGHRS, CDR2 YFSETQ, per germline. The CDR3 runs 17 residues. V shed 4 bases and J 7 bases; nucleotides not matched to a gene: 11. The CDR3 nucleotides read TGCGCCAGCAGCCCCGTTAGAAAGACTAGCGGGAGCGGGGAGCTGTTTTTT. It is translated as CASSPVRKTSGSGELFF.

The chain is built from TRBV2 and TRBJ2-3, with 7 bases identical to TRBD2. CDR3 length: 15 residues. The trim removed 6 bases at V and 2 bases at J, leaving 8 bases unmatched. Germline V lookup: CDR1 SNHLY, CDR2 FYNNEI. The chain's CDR3 is CASSASSGFTDTQYF. The CDR3 DNA is TGTGCCAGCAGCGCGAGTAGCGGGTTCACAGATACGCAGTATTTT. Variable domain in full (rest from reference TRBV2 and TRBJ2-3): EPEVTQTPSHQVTQMGQEVILRCVPISNHLYFYWYRQILGQKVEFLVSFYNNEISEKSEIFDDQFSVERPDGSNFTLKIRSTKLEDSAMYFCASSASSGFTDTQYFGPGTRLTVL.

The V call is TRBV7-8, the J call TRBJ2-1, with TRBD2 matching over 7 bases. CDR1 and CDR2 from the germline V gene are SGHVS and FQNEAQ. V lost 5 bases and J lost 2; bases outside the gene matches: 15. This CDR3 spans 18 amino acids. CDR3 nucleotide sequence: TGTGCCAGCAGCCGACCGAGACTAGCAATTACAACCTACAATGAGCAGTTCTTC. Its translation is CASSRPRLAITTYNEQFF.

J is TRBJ2-7 and V is TRBV5-1; D might be TRBD2 (6 bases). Germline V CDR1 and CDR2: SGHRS, YFSETQ. Trimming shortened V by 4 bases and J by 7 bases, and 9 bases separated the two germline ends. This CDR3 is 11 amino acids long. The CDR3 bases are TGCGCCAGCAGCCCTGGGGGGGAGCAGTACTTC. Its protein is CASSPGGEQYF.

A remark on this clone: One end of the junction does not line up with germline, which may come from a read error. V usage is TRBV6-1 and J usage is TRBJ2-5; perhaps TRBD2 as D (6 bases). The J call may be incorrect, as the DNA end agrees better with TRBJ2-7. Germline V gives CDR1 MNHNS, CDR2 SASEGT. The CDR3 runs 16 residues. The CDR3 DNA follows: TGTGCCAGCAGCGAAGCATTTGCGGCGGGGACCTACGAGCAGTACTTC. Amino acid sequence: CASSEAFAAGTYEQYF.